This TCR beta chain was identified during a study of shared clonotypes between healthy human individuals (dated by TCRdb to 2018 to 2021). Looking at the study overall: The cohort comprised a couple of women and three men aged 18 to 49 years. Each donor's leukapheresis produced roughly between roughly 0.9 and 9 billion PBMCs. Blood TCR repertoires of five healthy adults were deeply sequenced to estimate repertoire size and the extent of clonotype sharing between individuals. For each donor, three plates each were used for CD4 naive and CD4 memory, two plates were used for CD8 naive, and one plate was used for CD8 memory. Libraries were prepared and TCR repertoires were sequenced by different laboratories using diverse techniques, in order to increase sequencing depth and limit assay-specific biases.

CD8 naive samples were CD45RO-negative cells positively selected for CCR7, giving a CD45RA+CCR7+ population that excluded TemRA cells. Healthy HIV-negative adults with no recently reported acute infections or vaccinations were included as donors. Only Caucasian adults living in Nashville, Tennessee, USA were represented among the donors. Blood was obtained by leukapheresis, after which PBMCs were separated by Ficoll-Histopaque density gradient centrifugation and cryopreserved in liquid nitrogen vapor phase. Purity and quantity of every magnetically sorted T cell population were checked by analytical flow cytometry. Each sorted fraction had its genomic DNA isolated and then quantified by UV absorbance on a Nanodrop 2000c. Overall study outcomes, separate from this receptor: Higher generation probabilities were observed for clonotypes shared by all four sorted-subset donors than for non-shared clonotypes. Naive subsets generally had larger estimated clonotype richness than memory subsets. Incomplete sequencing was indicated by rarefaction of sorted-subset datasets, despite the large sequencing depth. Sampling was restricted to blood, and TCR repertoires in tissue are likely to differ from TCR repertoires in blood. Based on pairwise subsampling, the degree of clonotype sharing among donors was expected to be affected by sequencing depth. Because the study included only a small number of donors, the genetic and exposure-history diversity represented was limited. When a few donors were compared, the shared fraction of clonotypes was roughly 4.8% for naive CD4, approximately 3.3% for naive CD8, 2% to 2.5% for memory CD4, and about 0.36% for memory CD8.

Sequences MGHRA (CDR1) and YSYEKL (CDR2) are obtained from the germline V gene. Trimming takes 0 bases from V and 0 bases from J, and the germline ends sit 15 bases apart. The CDR3, cysteine through phenylalanine, is 17 amino acids long. Kept here is only the CDR3 DNA, which spans 51 bases and is read in frame from base 1. TCR CDR3 regions were amplified from genomic DNA by multiplex PCR using the deep immunoSEQ assay. For each cell subset, the extracted genomic DNA was distributed evenly across all wells of several immunoSEQ 96-well plates, and each plate served as one replicate. For sorted subsets, roughly 0.2 ug genomic DNA, equal to tens of thousands of T cell genomes, was loaded into each replicate PCR. The purified libraries were quantified using a Qubit 3.0 fluorometer, sized with a Bioanalyzer 2100, and then quantified again using the KAPA Library Quantification kit. Each immunoSEQ 96-well plate was sequenced on its own single-read 150-cycle Illumina NextSeq 550 flow cell. The authors processed their data as follows. The immunoSEQ output contained only junctional sequences without quality scores, so filtering could not match that applied to full-length reads. To assign V/J genes and CDR3, sequences were annotated using PyIR, a Python wrapper for IgBLAST v1.9, with IMGT germline references. Reads with weak V/J assignments (E-value above 1e-6), missing CDR3, stop codons, out-of-frame junctions, or ambiguous translated residues were removed. V3J clonotypes were defined by identical inferred V gene, J gene, and CDR3 amino acid sequence. The percentage overlap between two repertoires was calculated by dividing the number of shared unique clonotypes by the size of the smaller repertoire. Richness of each repertoire was evaluated using RTK rarefaction, the Chao1 estimator, and Recon v2.1 estimates of unobserved clonotypes. OLGA was used to compute generation probabilities for all TCRbeta clonotypes that the gDNA method yielded from several donors. TCRdb provides this immuneACCESS table in a form limited to in-frame rearrangements. Some clones are lacking; in checked studies, under half of them reflect an unresolved V gene, and why the rest are absent is not known. For V, J and clone size, that table is used; D and trimming come from the DNA. The table for this sample lists about 820,000 clones; about 92% of them were counted only once. The ten largest clones take up more than 20% of the sample.

A remark on this clone: This clone's antigen is unknown. Base qualities are not provided; no much larger clone lies one nucleotide away.

The chain joins TRBV4-1 to TRBJ2-7, with a tentative D call of TRBD1 or TRBD2, each matching 6 bases. Material for sequencing was naive CD8+ T cells sorted from blood. The sample's cell subset or site label, in plain terms: CD45RA+CCR7+. The clonotype was recovered from a man aged 25-40 years in good health. The CDR3 protein sequence reads: CASSQEKGGPTSYEQYF. The DNA sequence is TGCGCCAGCAGCCAAGAAAAGGGGGGCCCGACCTCCTACGAGCAGTACTTC.